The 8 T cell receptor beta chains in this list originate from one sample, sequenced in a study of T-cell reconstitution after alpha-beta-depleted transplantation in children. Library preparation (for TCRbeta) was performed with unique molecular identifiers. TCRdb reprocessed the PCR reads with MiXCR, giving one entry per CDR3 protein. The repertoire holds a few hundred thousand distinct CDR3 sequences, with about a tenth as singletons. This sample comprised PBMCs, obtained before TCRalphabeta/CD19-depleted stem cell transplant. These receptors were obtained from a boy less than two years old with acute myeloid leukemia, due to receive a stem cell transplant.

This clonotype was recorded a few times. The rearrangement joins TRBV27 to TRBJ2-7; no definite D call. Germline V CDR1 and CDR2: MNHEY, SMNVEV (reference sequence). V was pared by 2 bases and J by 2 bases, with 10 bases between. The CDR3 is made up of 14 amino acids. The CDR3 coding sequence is TGTGCCAGCAGTTTAGTGGGTCCCCCCTACGAGCAGTACTTC. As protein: CASSLVGPPYEQYF.

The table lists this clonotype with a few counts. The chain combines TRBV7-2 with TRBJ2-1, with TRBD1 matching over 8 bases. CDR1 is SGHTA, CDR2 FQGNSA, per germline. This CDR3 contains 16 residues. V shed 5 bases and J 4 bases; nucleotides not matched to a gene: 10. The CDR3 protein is CASSGQGTRGYNEQFF. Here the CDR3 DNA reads TGTGCCAGCAGCGGACAGGGTACGAGGGGGTACAATGAGCAGTTCTTC.

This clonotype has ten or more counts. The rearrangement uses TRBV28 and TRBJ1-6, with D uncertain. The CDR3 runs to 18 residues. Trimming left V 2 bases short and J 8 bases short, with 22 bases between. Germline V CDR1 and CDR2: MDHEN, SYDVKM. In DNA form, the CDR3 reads TGTGCCAGCAGTTTAGTTGAGAATTATGAACCTGGCGATTCACCCCTCCACTTT. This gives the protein CASSLVENYEPGDSPLHF.

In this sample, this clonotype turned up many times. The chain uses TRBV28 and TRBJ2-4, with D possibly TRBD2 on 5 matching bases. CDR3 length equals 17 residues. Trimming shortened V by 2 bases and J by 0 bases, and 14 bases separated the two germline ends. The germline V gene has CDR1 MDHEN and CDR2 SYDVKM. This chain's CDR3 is CASSLIASSLAKNIQYF. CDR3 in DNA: TGTGCCAGCAGTTTAATAGCTAGCTCATTAGCCAAAAACATTCAGTACTTC.

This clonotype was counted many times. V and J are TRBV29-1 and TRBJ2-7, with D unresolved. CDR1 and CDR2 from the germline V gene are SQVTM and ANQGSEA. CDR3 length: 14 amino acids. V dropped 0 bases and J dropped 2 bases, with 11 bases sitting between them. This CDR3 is CSVEEDKGPYEQYF. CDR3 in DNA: TGCAGCGTTGAAGAAGATAAAGGCCCCTACGAGCAGTACTTC.

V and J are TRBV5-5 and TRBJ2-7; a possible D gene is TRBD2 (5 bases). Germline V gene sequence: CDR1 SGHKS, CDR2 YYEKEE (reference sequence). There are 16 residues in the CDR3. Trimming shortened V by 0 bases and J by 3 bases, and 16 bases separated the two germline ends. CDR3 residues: CASSLASSSRVYEQYF. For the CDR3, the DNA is TGTGCCAGCAGCTTGGCCTCGTCTAGCAGAGTCTACGAGCAGTACTTC.

The CDR3 DNA reads TGTGCCAGCAGTGACAGAGCGGTTAGGGACACTGAAGCTTTCTTT. Translation: CASSDRAVRDTEAFF. This chain joins TRBV6-1 and TRBJ1-1; no reliable D call. This CDR3 contains 15 residues. Trimming removed 3 bases from V and 3 bases from J, with 14 bases in between. Germline V gene sequence: CDR1 MNHNS, CDR2 SASEGT.

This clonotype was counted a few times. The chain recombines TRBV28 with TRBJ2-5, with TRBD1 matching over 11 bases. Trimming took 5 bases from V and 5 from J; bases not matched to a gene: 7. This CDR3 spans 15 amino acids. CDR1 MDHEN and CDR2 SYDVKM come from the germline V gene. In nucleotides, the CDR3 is TGTGCCAGCAGTATGGACAGGGGGCGCAGGGAGACCCAGTACTTC. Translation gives CASSMDRGRRETQYF.